The 6 T cell receptor beta chains below come from one sample, sequenced in a study of identical twins. Each CDR3 protein gets one entry after TCRdb re-called the 5' RACE reads with MiXCR. The table lists about 530,000 distinct CDR3 sequences, more than 20% of them singletons. These data were also filed under a second study, of yellow fever vaccine responses in identical twins.

The sequencing sample was made of CD4+ T cells sorted from blood. The origin of the receptors is a woman aged 18-29 years in good health.

The CDR3 DNA is TGTGACCCGACAGACCCTAACTATGGCTACACCTTC. Its translation is CDPTDPNYGYTF. The chain couples TRBV18 to TRBJ1-2, with D perhaps matching TRBD1 (5 bases). Germline CDR1 KGHSH, CDR2 LQKENI. The CDR3 has 12 amino acids.

J is TRBJ2-1 and V is TRBV10-3, with 10 nucleotides matching TRBD2. This CDR3 spans 14 amino acids. Germline V lookup: CDR1 ENHRY, CDR2 SYGVKD. V gave up 7 bases and J gave up 5 bases; unmatched junction bases: 5. In DNA form, the CDR3 reads TGTGCCATCACCCCTAGCGGGAGAGACAATGAGCAGTTCTTC. It translates to CAITPSGRDNEQFF.

This clonotype was found a few times. The J gene is TRBJ2-5, the V gene TRBV5-1; 9 bases line up with TRBD1. CDR1 is SGHRS, CDR2 YFSETQ, per germline. The trim removed 4 bases at V and 3 bases at J, leaving 10 bases unmatched. The CDR3 has 16 residues. CDR3 nucleotide sequence: TGCGCCAGCAGCCAGGACAGGGGTTTGGTAAAAGAGACCCAGTACTTC. This sequence encodes CASSQDRGLVKETQYF.

V gene TRBV6-2 or TRBV6-3 combines with J gene TRBJ2-7; D assignment may be TRBD1 or TRBD2 (5 bases each). The CDR3 covers 15 residues. Trimming left V 5 bases short and J 3 bases short, with 17 bases between. Germline V CDR1 and CDR2: MNHEY, SVGEGT. The CDR3 DNA is TGTGCCAGCAGTGGGGCCGGGACCACTATCTACGAGCAGTACTTC. Translating gives CASSGAGTTIYEQYF.

This clonotype was picked up a small number of times. The chain links TRBV5-1 to TRBJ2-5; TRBD2 matches 12 bases. V was pared by 4 bases and J by 5 bases, with 9 bases of the junction left unmatched. In germline, CDR1 is SGHRS, CDR2 YFSETQ. This CDR3 region has 16 residues. CDR3 nucleotides: TGCGCCAGCAGCGGCGACGGACTAGCGGGAACGGAGACCCAGTACTTC. It translates to CASSGDGLAGTETQYF.

This clonotype was seen only a few times. This chain uses TRBV18 with TRBJ1-2; maybe TRBD1 (5 bases). CDR3 length: 13 amino acids. The germline V gene encodes CDR1 KGHSH and CDR2 LQKENI. V was shortened by 0 bases and J by 7 bases, with 9 bases between the two germline ends. CDR3 in amino acids: CASSPPVRAGYTF. The CDR3 DNA reads TGTGCCAGCTCACCACCAGTCAGGGCTGGCTACACCTTC.